One sample yielded the 25 T cell receptor beta chains listed below, sequenced in a study of graft-versus-host responses after intestinal transplantation. Profiling relied on immunoSEQ multiplex PCR, and the TCRdb table lists in-frame clones only, not all of them. The table shows approximately 90,000 clones, with about 87% occurring only once. Antigens for these TCRs are unknown. The sequences come from unstimulated CD4+ T cells sorted from spleen or lymph node cells, collected before transplant. Source of these receptors: a human donor who was the organ donor for an intestinal transplant.

V usage is TRBV2 and J usage is TRBJ1-1, with TRBD1 matching over 11 bases. Trimming cost V 7 bases and J 1 base; bases outside gene matches: 5. The CDR3 sequence is 15 residues long. The germline V gene encodes CDR1 SNHLY and CDR2 FYNNEI. CDR3 residues: CASKGQGVKNTEAFF. Written as DNA, the CDR3 is TGTGCCAGCAAGGGACAGGGGGTAAAGAACACTGAAGCTTTCTTT.

This chain links TRBV7-6 with TRBJ2-1; a possible D gene is TRBD2 (6 bases). The CDR3 consists of 15 residues. V was cut by 1 base and J by 7 bases, with 14 bases left in between. The germline CDR1 and CDR2 sequences are SGHVS and FNYEAQ. The CDR3 protein is CASSLVGTGENEQFF. As DNA, the CDR3 is TGTGCCAGCAGCTTAGTGGGGACTGGAGAAAATGAGCAGTTCTTC.

The rearrangement uses TRBV18 and TRBJ2-3; 7 positions agree with TRBD2. Looked up from germline, CDR1 is KGHSH and CDR2 is LQKENI. With 5 bases clipped from V and 1 base from J, the junction kept 6 bases outside the gene matches. The CDR3 length is 15 residues. CDR3 residues: CASSFNREGTDTQYF. CDR3 bases: TGTGCCAGCTCATTCAACCGGGAGGGCACAGATACGCAGTATTTT.

The chain recombines TRBV2 with TRBJ2-7; TRBD2 agrees at 10 bases. V was pared by 6 bases and J by 1 base, with 6 bases of the junction left unmatched. The CDR3 runs 15 residues. Germline V gene data show CDR1 as SNHLY and CDR2 as FYNNEI. CDR3 nucleotide sequence: TGTGCCAGCAGGGGGAGTAGCGGGGGGTCCTACGAGCAGTACTTC. Its translation: CASRGSSGGSYEQYF.

The J gene is TRBJ2-3, the V gene TRBV7-3; no firm D call. CDR1 is SGHTA and CDR2 is FQGTGA in the germline V gene. V was pared by 0 bases and J by 2 bases, with 6 bases between. The CDR3 runs 14 residues. This chain's CDR3 is CASSLTQPTDTQYF. The CDR3 bases are TGTGCCAGCAGCTTAACACAGCCCACAGATACGCAGTATTTT.

This chain connects TRBV30 to TRBJ2-1; D call uncertain. Germline assignment: CDR1 GTSNPN and CDR2 SVGIG (reference sequence). This CDR3 has 15 residues. V dropped 4 bases and J dropped 7 bases, with 20 bases sitting between them. CDR3 in amino acids: CAWNPTPRRINEQFF. DNA for the CDR3: TGTGCCTGGAATCCGACTCCCCGGCGAATAAATGAGCAGTTCTTC.

The chain links TRBV7-6 to TRBJ1-1; D unclear. Trimming shortened V by 5 bases and J by 4 bases, and 17 bases separated the two germline ends. There are 15 residues in the CDR3. CDR1 SGHVS and CDR2 FNYEAQ come from the germline V gene. The CDR3 sequence is CASSPSVALSTEAFF. The CDR3 DNA reads TGTGCCAGCAGCCCCAGCGTGGCTTTGAGCACTGAAGCTTTCTTT.

The chain has TRBV6-1 and TRBJ2-3; 8 bases are a match to TRBD2. Germline-derived CDR1 and CDR2 are MNHNS and SASEGT. The CDR3 covers 14 residues. The V segment lost 4 bases and the J segment 2 bases; nucleotides outside the gene matches: 2. CDR3 nucleotides: TGTGCCAGCAGTGGTGGACTAGCCACAGATACGCAGTATTTT. Translating it yields CASSGGLATDTQYF.

The rearrangement uses TRBV6-6 and TRBJ2-7; 7 bases align to TRBD1. Germline V gives CDR1 MNHNY, CDR2 SVGAGI (reference sequence). V was clipped by 4 bases and J by 3 bases; unmatched bases: 9. The length of the CDR3 is 15 residues. The CDR3 reads CASSFMLDRNYEQYF. CDR3 in DNA: TGTGCCAGCAGTTTCATGTTGGACAGGAACTACGAGCAGTACTTC.

This chain uses TRBV19 with TRBJ2-5; 11 nucleotides agree with TRBD2. CDR3 size: 15 residues. V lost 6 bases, J lost 5 bases, and 8 bases stayed unmatched. Germline V gene sequence: CDR1 LNHDA, CDR2 SQIVND (reference sequence). CDR3 DNA sequence: TGTGCCAGTAGGGCAACTAGCGGGAGCCGGGAGACCCAGTACTTC. Residues: CASRATSGSRETQYF.

Here the CDR3 reads CASSLGSVDTQYF. The CDR3 DNA sequence: TGTGCCAGCAGCTTAGGTAGTGTAGATACGCAGTATTTT. The V call is TRBV7-9, the J call TRBJ2-3; D is undetermined. The CDR3 has 13 amino acids. CDR1 is SEHNR, CDR2 FQNEAQ, per germline (reference sequence). V lost 1 base, J lost 5 bases, and 7 bases lay in between.

The rearrangement uses TRBV25-1 and TRBJ2-3; 7 bases line up with TRBD1. V lost 4 bases and J lost 5; bases outside the gene matches: 9. Germline lookup yields CDR1 MGHDK and CDR2 SYGVNS. This CDR3 region has 15 residues. This chain's CDR3 is CASSATTGVGDTQYF. CDR3 nucleotide sequence: TGTGCCAGCAGTGCCACCACAGGGGTGGGAGATACGCAGTATTTT. The full variable domain, its missing parts supplied by reference TRBV25-1 and TRBJ2-3, is EADIYQTPRYLVIGTGKKITLECSQTMGHDKMYWYQQDPGMELHLIHYSYGVNSTEKGDLSSESTVSRIRTEHFPLTLESARPSHTSQYLCASSATTGVGDTQYFGPGTRLTVL.

The rearrangement joins TRBV4-2 to TRBJ2-7; 7 positions agree with TRBD1. CDR3 size: 14 residues. Trimming removed 2 bases from V and 2 bases from J; junction bases left unmatched: 3. Per germline, CDR1 LGHNA and CDR2 YNFKEQ. CDR3 DNA: TGTGCCAGCAGCCAAAGAGGGGGCGCCTACGAGCAGTACTTC. Amino acids: CASSQRGGAYEQYF.

The chain recombines TRBV20-1 with TRBJ2-5; TRBD2 might be the D (7 bases). The DNA end favors TRBJ2-7, so the J call may be wrong. Germline loops: CDR1 DFQATT, CDR2 SNEGSKA (reference sequence). This CDR3 has 11 residues. The CDR3: CSPWRGPEQYF. Written as DNA, the CDR3 is TGCAGCCCATGGCGGGGGCCCGAGCAGTACTTC.

The chain's CDR3 is CASSVQGGGGPREQFF. The CDR3 bases are TGTGCCAGCAGCGTACAGGGCGGGGGCGGACCACGGGAGCAGTTCTTC. This rearrangement joins TRBV9 to TRBJ2-1; a possible D gene is TRBD2 (7 bases). CDR1 and CDR2 from the germline V gene are SGDLS and YYNGEE. V lost 1 base, J lost 10 bases, and 21 bases lay in between. CDR3 length: 16 residues.

The chain employs TRBV23-1 and TRBJ1-6, with 9 bases aligning to TRBD1. TRBV23-1 is marked as an open reading frame, function uncertain. V was pared by 4 bases and J by 5 bases, with 9 bases of the junction left unmatched. The CDR3 consists of 17 residues. The CDR3 reads CASSPCRRQGDNSPLHF. In nucleotides, the CDR3 is TGCGCCAGCAGTCCTTGCCGCCGACAGGGGGATAATTCACCCCTCCACTTT.

The chain carries TRBV18 and TRBJ2-7; TRBD2 might be the D (6 bases). Per the germline V gene, CDR1 is KGHSH and CDR2 is LQKENI. The V end lost 2 bases, the J end lost 4 bases, and 9 bases lay between the germline ends. CDR3 length: 13 residues. CDR3 loop: CASSPGLAYEQYF. The CDR3 DNA is TGTGCCAGCTCACCAGGTCTAGCGTACGAGCAGTACTTC.

This clone has a handful of counts. The chain couples TRBV19 to TRBJ1-5; no definite D call. V shed 4 bases and J shed 0 bases, with 10 bases lying between them. Per the germline V gene, CDR1 is LNHDA and CDR2 is SQIVND (reference sequence). The CDR3 is 15 residues long. CDR3 protein: CASSTLSNSNQPQHF. The CDR3 region has the DNA TGTGCCAGTAGTACACTATCTAATAGCAATCAGCCCCAGCATTTT. Together with reference TRBV19 and TRBJ1-5, the CDR3 gives the full variable domain: DGGITQSPKYLFRKEGQNVTLSCEQNLNHDAMYWYRQDPGQGLRLIYYSQIVNDFQKGDIAEGYSVSREKKESFPLTVTSAQKNPTAFYLCASSTLSNSNQPQHFGDGTRLSIL.

This sequence joins TRBV11-2 and TRBJ1-6, with 7 bases lining up with TRBD1. V trimming: 1 base; J trimming: 3 bases; junction bases outside the gene matches: 3. The CDR3 has 16 residues. Germline V gene data show CDR1 as SGHAT and CDR2 as FQNNGV. Here the CDR3 reads CASSLGAGGYNSPLHF. The CDR3 DNA sequence: TGTGCCAGCAGCTTAGGGGCAGGGGGCTATAATTCACCCCTCCACTTT.

The chain couples TRBV9 to TRBJ2-2, with a tentative D call TRBD2 (6 bases). Germline CDR1 reads SGDLS; CDR2 reads YYNGEE. Between the trimmed V and J ends, which lost 3 bases and 3 bases, there was a span of 15 bases. The CDR3 spans 16 residues. The CDR3 loop is CASSAVYSGHTGELFF. The DNA of the CDR3 is TGTGCCAGCAGCGCCGTCTATAGCGGACACACCGGGGAGCTGTTTTTT. Full variable domain (outside the CDR3, taken from reference TRBV9 and TRBJ2-2): DSGVTQTPKHLITATGQRVTLRCSPRSGDLSVYWYQQSLDQGLQFLIQYYNGEERAKGNILERFSAQQFPDLHSELNLSSLELGDSALYFCASSAVYSGHTGELFFGEGSRLTVL.

This rearrangement joins TRBV6-5 to TRBJ2-7, with 10 bases that match TRBD2. CDR3 length: 15 residues. V lost 7 bases to trimming and J lost 4 bases; unmatched junction nucleotides: 10. Germline CDR1 and CDR2: MNHEY and SVGAGI. The CDR3 loop is CASTKRLAGEYEQYF. The DNA of the CDR3 is TGTGCCAGCACCAAGAGGCTAGCGGGAGAGTACGAGCAGTACTTC.

V gene TRBV11-2 combines with J gene TRBJ2-3, with TRBD2 matching 8 bases. CDR1 SGHAT and CDR2 FQNNGV come from the germline V gene. V lost 7 bases to trimming and J lost 2 bases; unmatched junction nucleotides: 8. The CDR3 totals 15 residues. In nucleotides, the CDR3 is TGTGCCAGCAACCTCGGGGGGGGCCTCACAGATACGCAGTATTTT. Translation: CASNLGGGLTDTQYF.

The chain carries TRBV5-1 and TRBJ2-7; 9 nucleotides line up with TRBD2. CDR3 length equals 15 residues. Germline-derived CDR1 and CDR2 are SGHRS and YFSETQ. V gave up 0 bases and J gave up 5 bases; unmatched junction bases: 6. CDR3 coding DNA: TGCGCCAGCAGCTTGGTAGCGGGAGTTGTCGACGAGCAGTACTTC. As protein: CASSLVAGVVDEQYF.

The V gene is TRBV5-1, the J gene TRBJ2-7; 12 bases agree with TRBD2. Trimming removed 0 bases from V and 0 bases from J; junction bases left unmatched: 7. Germline CDR1 is SGHRS and CDR2 is YFSETQ. CDR3 length: 18 amino acids. CDR3 in DNA: TGCGCCAGCAGCTTGGATCCTAGCGGGGGGGGAATCTCCTACGAGCAGTACTTC. Its translation: CASSLDPSGGGISYEQYF.

The rearrangement joins TRBV6-1 to TRBJ2-1, with 10 bases aligning to TRBD1. The CDR3 is made up of 16 amino acids. CDR1 and CDR2 (germline): MNHNS, SASEGT. The V segment lost 1 base and the J segment 3 bases; nucleotides outside the gene matches: 3. The CDR3 sequence is CASSEVGTGVYNEQFF. CDR3 DNA: TGTGCCAGCAGTGAAGTCGGGACAGGGGTCTACAATGAGCAGTTCTTC.